The TCR beta chain under discussion was sequenced for a study of T cells after yellow fever vaccination. Study as a whole: SMART-Seq v4 Ultra Low Input prepared the low-cell-number fractions.

Generation of TCR cDNA used 5'RACE template switching (which added a universal primer site and UMIs). TCRdb independently ran MiXCR on the 5' RACE reads; one entry per CDR3 protein. The sample lists fewer than 400,000 distinct CDR3 sequences, over 8.5% occurring once. This clonotype was seen repeatedly, ten times or more. Its matching antigen is unknown. Broader study findings: Weaker overall, the secondary response nonetheless peaked faster (day 5 versus 15).

This clonotype was sampled from a man aged 18 to 29 who received the YFV17D yellow fever vaccine. Sequenced material: CD4+ T cells sorted from PBMCs, taken 45 days after the yellow fever booster vaccination.

CDR3 nucleotide sequence: TGTGCCAGCATATCCCCCGGGGGAAGAGGCTACACCTTC. This sequence encodes CASISPGGRGYTF. The rearrangement joins TRBV7-2 to TRBJ1-2; possibly TRBD1 for D (5 bases). Trimming stripped 7 bases from V and 8 bases from J, with 17 bases between. The CDR3 extends over 13 amino acids. The V gene's germline CDR1 is SGHTA and CDR2 FQGNSA.